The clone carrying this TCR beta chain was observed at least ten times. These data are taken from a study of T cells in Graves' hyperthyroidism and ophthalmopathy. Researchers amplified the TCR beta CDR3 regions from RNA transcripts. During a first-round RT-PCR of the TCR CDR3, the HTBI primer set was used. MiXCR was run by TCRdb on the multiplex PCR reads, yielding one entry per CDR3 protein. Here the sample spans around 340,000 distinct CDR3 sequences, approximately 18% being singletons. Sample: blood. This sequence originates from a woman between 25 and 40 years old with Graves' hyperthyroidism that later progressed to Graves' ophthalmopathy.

DNA for the CDR3: TGTGCCAGCAGTTACAGCCCGACCCTAGCGGGGGTACAAGAGACCCAGTACTTC. It codes for CASSYSPTLAGVQETQYF. V is TRBV6-6 and J is TRBJ2-5; 10 nucleotides line up with TRBD2. The trim removed 2 bases at V and 2 bases at J, leaving 11 bases unmatched. The V gene's germline CDR1 is MNHNY and CDR2 SVGAGI (reference sequence). The CDR3 is 18 amino acids.